The entry below describes one TCR beta chain. As yet, its antigen is unknown. Germline lookup yields CDR1 MNHEY and CDR2 SVGEGT. This CDR3 is built from 14 residues. UMI-labeled 5' RACE was used to make TCR beta libraries. TCRdb reanalyzed the 5' RACE reads and collapses them to one entry per CDR3 protein, without DNA. This listing includes around 10,000 distinct CDR3 sequences. These data are taken from a study of human CD8 memory T cell subsets. The study, taken as a whole, reports: Stem-like memory T cells matched precursor exhausted T cells in high diversity, which effector memory cells lacked.

The PBMC were obtained by density gradient separation from buffy coats of healthy donors. The authors enriched total CD8+ T cells by negative magnetic separation. This sequence joins TRBV6-2 or TRBV6-3 and TRBJ2-7; the TCRdb call, TRBD1, lacks DNA for checking. The sample taken for sequencing was CD8+ T cells from PBMCs. The receptor comes from a human donor in good health. The CDR3: CASSSMTGYYEQYF.